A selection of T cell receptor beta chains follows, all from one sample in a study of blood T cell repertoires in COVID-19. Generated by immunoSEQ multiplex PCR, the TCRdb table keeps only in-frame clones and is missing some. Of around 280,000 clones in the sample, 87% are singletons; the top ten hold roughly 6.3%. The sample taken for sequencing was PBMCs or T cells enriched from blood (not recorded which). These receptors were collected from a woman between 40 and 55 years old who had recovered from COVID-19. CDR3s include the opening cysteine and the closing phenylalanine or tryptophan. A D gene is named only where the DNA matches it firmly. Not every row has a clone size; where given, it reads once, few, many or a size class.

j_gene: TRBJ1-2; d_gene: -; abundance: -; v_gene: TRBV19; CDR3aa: CASSETLSGGYGYTF; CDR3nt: TGTGCCAGTAGCGAGACACTTTCCGGAGGCTATGGCTACACCTTC
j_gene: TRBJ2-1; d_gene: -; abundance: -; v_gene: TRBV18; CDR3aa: CASSPRRNEQFF; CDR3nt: TGTGCCAGCTCGCCTAGAAGGAATGAGCAGTTCTTC
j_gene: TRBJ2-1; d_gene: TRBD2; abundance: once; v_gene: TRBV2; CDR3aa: CASSEAPGRERDNEQFF; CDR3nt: TGTGCCAGCAGTGAAGCGCCGGGGCGGGAGCGCGACAATGAGCAGTTCTTC
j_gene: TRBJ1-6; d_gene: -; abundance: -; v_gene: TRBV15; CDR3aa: CATSSLLSSPLHF; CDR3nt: TGTGCCACCAGCAGCCTACTTTCTTCACCCCTCCACTTT
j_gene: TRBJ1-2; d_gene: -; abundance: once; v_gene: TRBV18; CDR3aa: CASSPLESPGNYGYTF; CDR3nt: TGTGCCAGCTCACCACTAGAATCTCCAGGAAACTATGGCTACACCTTC
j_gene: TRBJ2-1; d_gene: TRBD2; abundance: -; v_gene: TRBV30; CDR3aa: CAWGLAGIGEQFF; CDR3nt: TGTGCCTGGGGACTAGCGGGAATCGGTGAGCAGTTCTTC
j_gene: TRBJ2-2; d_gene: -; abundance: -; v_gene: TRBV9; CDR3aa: CASSVSLAGTMGELFF; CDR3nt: TGTGCCAGCAGCGTTAGTTTGGCGGGAACGATGGGGGAGCTGTTTTTT
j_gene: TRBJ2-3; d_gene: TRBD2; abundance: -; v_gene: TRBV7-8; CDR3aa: CASSLVRGLASDTQYF; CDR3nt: TGTGCCAGCAGCTTAGTTAGGGGACTAGCGAGTGATACGCAGTATTTT
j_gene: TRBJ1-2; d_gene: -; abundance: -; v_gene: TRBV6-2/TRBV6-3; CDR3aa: CASSWGSNYGYTF; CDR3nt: TGTGCCAGCAGTTGGGGCAGTAACTATGGCTACACCTTC
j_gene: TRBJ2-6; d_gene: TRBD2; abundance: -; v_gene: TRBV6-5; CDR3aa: CASSSAGAGANVLTF; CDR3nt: TGTGCCAGCAGTTCAGCGGGAGCTGGGGCCAACGTCCTGACTTTC
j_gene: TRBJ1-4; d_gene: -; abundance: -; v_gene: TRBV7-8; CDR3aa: CASSLIGGRIGEKLFF; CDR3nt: TGTGCCAGCAGCTTAATTGGCGGGCGGATTGGGGAAAAACTGTTTTTT
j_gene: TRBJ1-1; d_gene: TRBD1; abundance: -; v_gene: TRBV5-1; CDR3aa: CASSGRMGQARGTTEAFF; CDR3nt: TGCGCCAGCAGCGGGAGGATGGGACAGGCCAGGGGGACCACTGAAGCTTTCTTT
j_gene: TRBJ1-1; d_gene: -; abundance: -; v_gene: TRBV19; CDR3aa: CASSITLQSTNTEAFF; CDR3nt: TGTGCCAGTAGTATTACCCTACAGAGTACAAACACTGAAGCTTTCTTT
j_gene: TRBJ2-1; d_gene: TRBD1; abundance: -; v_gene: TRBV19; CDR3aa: CASSRTGSRNEQFF; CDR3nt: TGTGCCAGTAGTCGGACAGGTTCCCGCAATGAGCAGTTCTTC
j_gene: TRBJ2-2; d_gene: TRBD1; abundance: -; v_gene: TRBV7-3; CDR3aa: CASSSRTGQNTGELFF; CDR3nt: TGTGCCAGCAGCTCCCGGACAGGGCAGAACACCGGGGAGCTGTTTTTT
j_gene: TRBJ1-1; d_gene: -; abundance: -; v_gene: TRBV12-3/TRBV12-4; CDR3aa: CASSLAFNTEAFF; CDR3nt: TGTGCCAGCAGTTTAGCCTTTAACACTGAAGCTTTCTTT
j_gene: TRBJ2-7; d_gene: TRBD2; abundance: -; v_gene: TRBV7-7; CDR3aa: CASSPRPASSGRAGYYEQYF; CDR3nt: TGTGCTAGCAGCCCCCGCCCCGCATCTAGCGGGAGGGCAGGTTATTACGAGCAGTACTTC
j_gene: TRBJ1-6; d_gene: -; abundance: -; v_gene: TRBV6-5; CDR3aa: CASALGGGTSPLHF; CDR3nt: TGTGCCAGCGCCCTCGGGGGAGGGACTTCACCCCTCCACTTT
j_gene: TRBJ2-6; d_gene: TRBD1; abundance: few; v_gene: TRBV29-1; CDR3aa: CSVEAGQGYGANVLTF; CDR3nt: TGCAGCGTTGAAGCGGGACAGGGGTACGGGGCCAACGTCCTGACTTTC
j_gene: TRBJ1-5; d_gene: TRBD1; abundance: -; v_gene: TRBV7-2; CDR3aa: CASSLYGDRSNQPQHF; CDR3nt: TGTGCCAGCAGCTTATATGGGGACAGAAGCAATCAGCCCCAGCATTTT
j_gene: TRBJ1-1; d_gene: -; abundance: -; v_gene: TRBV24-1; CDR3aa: CATSEGSLTEAFF; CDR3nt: TGTGCCACCAGTGAAGGGAGTCTGACTGAAGCTTTCTTT
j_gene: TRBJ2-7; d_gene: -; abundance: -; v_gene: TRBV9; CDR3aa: CASSVEGREDEQYF; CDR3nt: TGTGCCAGCAGCGTAGAAGGCAGGGAGGACGAGCAGTACTTC
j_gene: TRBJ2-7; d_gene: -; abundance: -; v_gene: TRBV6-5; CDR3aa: CASSYSRERRGEQYF; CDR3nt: TGTGCCAGCAGTTACTCACGGGAAAGGAGAGGGGAGCAGTACTTC
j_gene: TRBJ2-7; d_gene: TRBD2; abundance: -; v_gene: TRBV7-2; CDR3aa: CASSLTSGTYEQYF; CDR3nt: TGTGCCAGCAGCCTGACTAGCGGGACCTACGAGCAGTACTTC
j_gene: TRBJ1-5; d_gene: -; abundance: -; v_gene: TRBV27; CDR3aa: CASSLSHNQPQHF; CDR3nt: TGTGCCAGCAGTTTATCACATAATCAGCCCCAGCATTTT
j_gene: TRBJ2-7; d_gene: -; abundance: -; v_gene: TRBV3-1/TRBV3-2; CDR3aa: CASSPRQAQLYEQYF; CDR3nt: TGTGCCAGCAGCCCGAGACAGGCCCAACTCTACGAGCAGTACTTC
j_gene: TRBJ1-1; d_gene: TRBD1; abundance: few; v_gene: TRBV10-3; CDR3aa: CAISGDRDNTEAFF; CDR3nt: TGTGCCATCAGTGGGGACAGGGACAACACTGAAGCTTTCTTT
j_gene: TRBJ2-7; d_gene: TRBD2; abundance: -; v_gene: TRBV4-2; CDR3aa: CASSQGGAGGRGLYEQYF; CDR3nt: TGTGCCAGCAGCCAAGGGGGAGCGGGCGGGAGGGGTCTCTACGAGCAGTACTTC
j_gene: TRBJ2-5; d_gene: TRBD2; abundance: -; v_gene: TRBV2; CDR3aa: CASSEGLAQETQYF; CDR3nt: TGTGCCAGCAGTGAGGGACTAGCTCAAGAGACCCAGTACTTC
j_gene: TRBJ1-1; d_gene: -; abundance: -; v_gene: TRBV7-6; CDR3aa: CASSPLGGNTEAFF; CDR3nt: TGTGCCAGCAGCCCCCTAGGGGGGAACACTGAAGCTTTCTTT
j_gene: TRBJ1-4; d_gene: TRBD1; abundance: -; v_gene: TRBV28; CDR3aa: CASSSGQANEKLFF; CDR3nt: TGTGCCAGCAGTTCGGGACAGGCTAATGAAAAACTGTTTTTT
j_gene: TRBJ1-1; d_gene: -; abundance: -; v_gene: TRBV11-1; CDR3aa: CASSILRGTEAFF; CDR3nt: TGTGCCAGCAGCATCCTTCGGGGCACTGAAGCTTTCTTT
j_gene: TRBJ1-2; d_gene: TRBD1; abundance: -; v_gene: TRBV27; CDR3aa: CASPDRALRRVNYGYTF; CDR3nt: TGTGCCAGCCCTGACAGGGCCCTCCGTCGGGTGAACTATGGCTACACCTTC
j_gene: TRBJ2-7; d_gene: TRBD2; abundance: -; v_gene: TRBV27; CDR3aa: CASSLTTGTSGSEVYF; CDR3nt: TGTGCCAGCAGTTTGACCACCGGGACTAGCGGGTCTGAGGTGTACTTC
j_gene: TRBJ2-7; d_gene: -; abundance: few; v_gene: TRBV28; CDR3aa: CASSLGWAEQYF; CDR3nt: TGTGCCAGCAGTTTGGGCTGGGCCGAGCAGTACTTC
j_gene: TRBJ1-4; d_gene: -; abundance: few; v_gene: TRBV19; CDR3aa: CASQQLGQGIRKLFF; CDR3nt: TGTGCCAGTCAACAGCTAGGGCAGGGAATCCGGAAACTGTTTTTT
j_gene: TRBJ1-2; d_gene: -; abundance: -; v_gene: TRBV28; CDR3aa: CASSRTDYGYTF; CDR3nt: TGTGCCAGCAGTAGGACAGACTATGGCTACACCTTC
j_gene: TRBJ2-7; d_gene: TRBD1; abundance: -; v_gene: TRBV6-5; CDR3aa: CATKQGAREQYF; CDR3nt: TGTGCCACAAAGCAGGGGGCGCGAGAGCAGTACTTC
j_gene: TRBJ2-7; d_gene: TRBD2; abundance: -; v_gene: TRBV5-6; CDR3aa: CASSRRLLAGRRNEQYF; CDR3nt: TGTGCCAGCAGCCGAAGGTTACTAGCGGGCCGGAGGAACGAGCAGTACTTC
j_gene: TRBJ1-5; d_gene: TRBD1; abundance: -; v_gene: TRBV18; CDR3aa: CASSSSGGSGQPQHF; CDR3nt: TGTGCCAGCTCATCTTCAGGGGGGAGTGGTCAGCCCCAGCATTTT
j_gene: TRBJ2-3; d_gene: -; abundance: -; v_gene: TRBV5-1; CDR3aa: CASSLGELRDTDTQYF; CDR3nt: TGCGCCAGCAGCTTGGGGGAGCTCCGGGACACAGATACGCAGTATTTT
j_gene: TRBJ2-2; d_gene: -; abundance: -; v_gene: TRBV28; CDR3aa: CASSLFRGTSQNTGELFF; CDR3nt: TGTGCCAGCAGTTTATTTCGCGGGACCTCCCAAAACACCGGGGAGCTGTTTTTT
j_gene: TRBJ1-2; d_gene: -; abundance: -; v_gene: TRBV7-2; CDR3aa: CASSSQGAGINYGYTF; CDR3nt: TGTGCCAGCAGCTCCCAAGGGGCGGGGATTAACTATGGCTACACCTTC
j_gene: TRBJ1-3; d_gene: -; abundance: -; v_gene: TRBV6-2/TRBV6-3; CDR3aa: CASSYQATHGNTIYF; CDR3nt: TGTGCCAGCAGTTACCAGGCAACACACGGAAACACCATATATTTT
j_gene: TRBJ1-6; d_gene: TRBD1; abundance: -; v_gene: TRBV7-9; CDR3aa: CASSSSDRGNNSPLHF; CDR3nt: TGTGCCAGCAGCTCCTCGGACAGGGGGAATAATTCACCCCTCCACTTT
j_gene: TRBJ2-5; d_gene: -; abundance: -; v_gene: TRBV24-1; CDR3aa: CATSDSARAEETQYF; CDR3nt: TGTGCCACCAGTGATTCCGCCAGGGCGGAGGAGACCCAGTACTTC
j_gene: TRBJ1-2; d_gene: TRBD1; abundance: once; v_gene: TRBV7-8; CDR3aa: CASSSTGIGYTF; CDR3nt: TGTGCCAGCAGCTCGACAGGGATCGGCTACACCTTC
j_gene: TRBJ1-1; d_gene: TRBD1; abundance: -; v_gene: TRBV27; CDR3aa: CASSSWTGRGNTEAFF; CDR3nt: TGTGCCAGCAGTTCCTGGACAGGAAGGGGGAACACTGAAGCTTTCTTT
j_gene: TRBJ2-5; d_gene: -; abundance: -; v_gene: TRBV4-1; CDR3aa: CASSQGTTRGQETQYF; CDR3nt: TGCGCCAGCAGCCAAGGAACAACCCGAGGGCAGGAGACCCAGTACTTC
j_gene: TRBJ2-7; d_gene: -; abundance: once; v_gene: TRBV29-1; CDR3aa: CSVGSTRVFDYEQYF; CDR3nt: TGCAGCGTTGGGTCCACACGGGTGTTTGACTACGAGCAGTACTTC
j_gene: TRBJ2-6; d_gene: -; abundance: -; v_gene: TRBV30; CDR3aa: CAFGEAGANVLTF; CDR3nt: TGTGCATTTGGGGAGGCTGGGGCCAACGTCCTGACTTTC
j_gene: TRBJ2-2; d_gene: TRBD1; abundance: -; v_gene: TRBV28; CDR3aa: CASSQGGWNTGELFF; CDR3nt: TGTGCCAGCAGTCAAGGGGGCTGGAACACCGGGGAGCTGTTTTTT
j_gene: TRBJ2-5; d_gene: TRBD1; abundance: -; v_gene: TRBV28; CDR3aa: CASSTRDSQETQYF; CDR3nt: TGTGCCAGCAGTACCCGGGACAGCCAAGAGACCCAGTACTTC
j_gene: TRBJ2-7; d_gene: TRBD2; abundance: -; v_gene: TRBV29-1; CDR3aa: CSVATSGRVYEQYF; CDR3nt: TGCAGCGTGGCGACTAGCGGGAGAGTCTACGAGCAGTACTTC